The TCR beta chain under discussion was sequenced for a study of blood T cell repertoires in COVID-19. Study-wide background: Both acute and convalescent COVID-19 samples were obtained from the United States, Italy and Spain. T cells, B-cell-depleted T cells, or PBMCs provided the cDNA or gDNA that served as material.

The CDR3 has 17 amino acids. Losses at the gene ends were 4 bases for V and 6 bases for J; bases not matched to a gene: 10. Germline V gives CDR1 LNHDA, CDR2 SQIVND (reference sequence). Authors' methods: Scientists estimated how many nucleated cells there were by amplifying reference gene primers. The data were produced by immunoSEQ multiplex PCR, yet TCRdb's version contains in-frame clones alone and is incomplete. V, J and clone size reflect that table, while D and trimming were determined from the DNA. The table has around 700,000 clones, approximately 90% seen once. This TCR derives from a woman aged 18-29 years with acute or convalescent COVID-19. The specimen sequenced was peripheral blood. This sequence joins TRBV19 and TRBJ1-6; 9 bases match TRBD1. CDR3 loop: CASSTRTGVLGNSPLHF. The CDR3 region has the DNA TGTGCCAGTAGTACCCGGACAGGGGTGTTAGGTAATTCACCCCTCCACTTT. Based on the CDR3 plus reference TRBV19 and TRBJ1-6, the full variable domain is DGGITQSPKYLFRKEGQNVTLSCEQNLNHDAMYWYRQDPGQGLRLIYYSQIVNDFQKGDIAEGYSVSREKKESFPLTVTSAQKNPTAFYLCASSTRTGVLGNSPLHFGNGTRLTVT.